Detailed here is one TCR beta chain. The data belong to a study of cytomegalovirus exposure and HLA in healthy donors. Study-wide context: Most genotyped donors, approximately 77% of about 360, had Caucasian-associated genetic ancestry.

Both 60 Vbeta primers and 13 Jbeta primers went into the PCR. Some clones are missing from TCRdb's copy, which holds only in-frame ones; the method was immunoSEQ multiplex PCR. The table includes 150,000 to 200,000 clones, around 76% detected once. Donors were nominally healthy when sampled, though unrecorded immune exposures were likely. Germline assignment: CDR1 SGHTA and CDR2 FQGNSA. The trim removed 2 bases at V and 3 bases at J, leaving 6 bases unmatched. The CDR3 has 16 amino acids. This TCR came from a man aged 35-49 years in good health and CMV-seropositive. The chain joins TRBV7-2 to TRBJ2-5, with TRBD2 matching 10 bases. The sample taken for sequencing was PBMCs. CDR3 sequence reads: CASSLRPSGGKETQYF. Written as DNA, the CDR3 is TGTGCCAGCAGCTTAAGGCCTAGCGGGGGCAAAGAGACCCAGTACTTC.